Below, one T cell receptor beta chain is given with its context. Some clones are missing from TCRdb's copy, which holds only in-frame ones; the method was immunoSEQ multiplex PCR. This repertoire shows 78,000 or so clones, approximately 88% found once; its top ten account for about 14%. This specimen belongs to a study of control samples from healthy donors and cancer patients. The length of the CDR3 is 16 residues. The germline V and J ends were trimmed by 0 bases and 5 bases, with 13 bases remaining between them. Germline loops: CDR1 SGHVS, CDR2 FQNEAQ. Input material: blood. The chain is built from TRBV7-8 and TRBJ1-4; D gene unclear. This clonotype was obtained from a man aged 45-65 years in good health. The chain's CDR3 is CASSLAPNGYNEKLFF. The CDR3 nucleotides are TGTGCCAGCAGCTTAGCGCCTAACGGGTACAATGAAAAACTGTTTTTT. Filled out from reference TRBV7-8 and TRBJ1-4, the complete variable domain reads GAGVSQSPRYKVAKRGQDVALRCDPISGHVSLFWYQQALGQGPEFLTYFQNEAQLDKSGLPSDRFFAERPEGSVSTLKIQRTQQEDSAVYLCASSLAPNGYNEKLFFGSGTQLSVL.